The following is a T cell receptor (beta chain) sequence with its context. The data are from a study of T cell responses to AZD1222 COVID-19 vaccine. Per the germline V gene, CDR1 is MNHEY and CDR2 is SVGAGI. Trimming took 0 bases from V and 10 from J, leaving 10 bases between them. CDR3 size: 14 residues. Assay: immunoSEQ multiplex PCR; the TCRdb copy retains only in-frame clones and omits some. Seen here are about 88,000 clones, about 89% observed once, and the top ten hold just under 5%. The sequencing used peripheral blood, collected 28 days after the second AZD1222 dose. This TCR derives from an adult who received the AZD1222 COVID-19 vaccine. The rearrangement uses TRBV6-5 and TRBJ1-6, with D perhaps matching TRBD1 (5 bases). In DNA form, the CDR3 reads TGTGCCAGCAGTTACTCGAGCGGGGACTCACCCCTCCACTTT. It codes for CASSYSSGDSPLHF.